The T cell receptor (beta chain) under discussion was sequenced for a study of blood T cell repertoires in COVID-19. Study overall: Whether acute or convalescent, the COVID-19 samples came from the United States, Italy and Spain. T cells, B-cell-depleted T cells, or PBMCs supplied cDNA or gDNA.

Per the germline V gene, CDR1 is MGHRA and CDR2 is YSYEKL. V lost 2 bases, J lost 3 bases, and 11 bases lay in between. This CDR3 contains 15 residues. Authors' methods: Amplification from reference gene primers served as the basis for estimated nucleated cell counts. Generated by immunoSEQ multiplex PCR, the TCRdb table keeps only in-frame clones and is missing some. That table furnishes V, J and clone size, whereas the DNA furnished D and trimming. The sample yields about 220,000 clones, roughly 84% seen once. The rearrangement links TRBV4-1 to TRBJ1-5; TRBD1 might be the D (5 bases). Sequenced material: peripheral blood. This sequence originates from a man in his fifties or sixties who had recovered from COVID-19. CDR3 in amino acids: CASSQPDRPNQPQHF. Written as DNA, the CDR3 is TGCGCCAGCAGCCAACCCGACAGACCCAATCAGCCCCAGCATTTT.